These 8 T cell receptor beta chains were all obtained from the same sample, sequenced in a study of regulatory T cells in long-lasting Graves disease. Through Arm-PCR of CDR3 regions and iRepertoire HTBI primers, TCR beta libraries were built. TCRdb independently ran MiXCR on the multiplex PCR reads; one entry per CDR3 protein. The sample yields roughly 400,000 distinct CDR3 sequences, less than 25% seen once. Specified time point: persistent/refractory GD, antithyroid drugs over 5 years with positive TRAb. Researchers made the TCR library from RNA that was extracted from PBMCs. Here the sequenced sample was peripheral blood mononuclear cells (PBMCs), taken when the disease was refractory, from a patient treated with antithyroid drugs. These receptors were obtained from a female donor with Graves disease.

This clonotype was seen once. A much larger clone differs from this one at a single base, so this may be a read error. This chain joins TRBV15 and TRBJ2-7; possible D gene TRBD1, 6 bases. Per the germline V gene, CDR1 is LNHNV and CDR2 is YYDKDF (reference sequence). The CDR3 contains 13 residues. CDR3 sequence: CATSQGGSYGQYF. The CDR3 DNA reads as TGTGCCACCTCACAGGGCGGCTCCTACGGGCAGTACTTC.

This clonotype was seen once. The chain employs TRBV4-1 and TRBJ2-3; TRBD2 aligns across 7 bases. CDR1 and CDR2 from the germline V gene are MGHRA and YSYEKL. There are 17 residues in the CDR3. Trimming removed 2 bases from V and 0 bases from J; junction bases left unmatched: 8. CDR3 coding DNA: TGCGCCAGCAGCCAAAATCCCCTAGCGGCTAGCACAGATACGCAGTATTTT. Translated, it gives CASSQNPLAASTDTQYF.

CDR3 nucleotide sequence: TGCGCCAGCAGCCCCTCCATGTCAGGGGAATACTATGGCTACACCTTC. Translation gives CASSPSMSGEYYGYTF. The chain employs TRBV5-1 and TRBJ1-2, with a possible D match to TRBD1 (6 bases). This CDR3 is built from 16 residues. Trimming stripped 4 bases from V and 3 bases from J, with 19 bases between. The germline gives CDR1 SGHRS, CDR2 YFSETQ. The full variable domain, completed using reference TRBV5-1 and TRBJ1-2, is KAGVTQTPRYLIKTRGQQVTLSCSPISGHRSVSWYQQTPGQGLQFLFEYFSETQRNKGNFPGRFSGRQFSNSRSEMNVSTLELGDSALYLCASSPSMSGEYYGYTFGSGTRLTVV.

Comments on this clonotype: A read error may produce the germline difference seen at one junction end. The CDR3 region has the DNA TGTGCCAGCAGCTTAGTGGACGGGAGGGACCCCACCGGGGTGCTGTTTTTT. Translation: CASSLVDGRDPTGVLFF. The chain couples TRBV7-2 to TRBJ2-2; TRBD2 matches at 8 bases. Germline V CDR1 and CDR2: SGHTA, FQGNSA. This CDR3 is built from 17 residues.

This clonotype was seen more than once but under ten times. V usage is TRBV2 and J usage is TRBJ2-3; tentatively, D is TRBD1 or TRBD2 (5 bases each). The CDR3 covers 17 residues. V lost 5 bases and J 2 bases, leaving 20 bases between the germline ends. The germline V gene has CDR1 SNHLY and CDR2 FYNNEI. CDR3: CASSTLGPAEDTDTQYF. CDR3 nucleotide sequence: TGTGCCAGCAGTACCCTGGGGCCGGCGGAGGACACAGATACGCAGTATTTT.

This clonotype was seen only a few times. The chain is built from TRBV20-1 and TRBJ2-7; 10 bases fit TRBD2. This CDR3 comprises 14 residues. V lost 6 bases and J lost 3; bases outside the gene matches: 8. Germline values: CDR1 DFQATT, CDR2 SNEGSKA (reference sequence). The CDR3 loop reads CSAVPSGRIYEQYF. CDR3 bases: TGCAGTGCGGTCCCTAGCGGGAGAATCTACGAGCAGTACTTC.

This clonotype turned up a few times. The chain uses TRBV7-9 and TRBJ2-1; 12 bases agree with TRBD2. Germline CDR1 is SEHNR and CDR2 is FQNEAQ (reference sequence). This CDR3 is 16 amino acids long. V lost 1 base and J lost 5; bases outside the gene matches: 3. The CDR3 loop reads CASSLELAGGNNEQFF. In nucleotides, the CDR3 is TGTGCCAGCAGCTTAGAGCTAGCGGGAGGGAACAATGAGCAGTTCTTC.

This clonotype is a singleton in its sample. A much larger clone differs from this one at a single base, so this may be a read error. The rearrangement joins TRBV25-1 to TRBJ2-7; 7 bases agree with TRBD2. The germline gives CDR1 MGHDK, CDR2 SYGVNS. The CDR3 covers 14 residues. V was clipped by 6 bases and J by 3 bases; unmatched bases: 8. Here the CDR3 DNA reads TGTGCCAGCAGCTGGGGGGGGAATAACTACGAGCAGTACTTC. Its translation is CASSWGGNNYEQYF.